These T cell receptor beta chains were read from a single sample in a study of cytotoxic CD8 clonotypes in ibrutinib-treated CLL. Assay: immunoSEQ multiplex PCR; the TCRdb copy retains only in-frame clones and omits some. The table records some 150,000 clones, about 70% of them present only once. Sequencing was performed on PBMCs, taken after 24 months of ibrutinib treatment. These receptors originate from a human donor with chronic lymphocytic leukemia. Both conserved end residues are part of each CDR3. The D gene is left open where the match is weak. Clone size appears in some rows only: once, few, many, or a class for an expanded clone.

>NA|TRBD2|15|TRBV7-2|TRBJ2-5
TGTGCCAGCAGCTTAAACGGGGGGGCCGGGGAGACCCAGTACTTC
CASSLNGGAGETQYF
>NA|NA|14|TRBV6-5|TRBJ2-7
TGTGCCAGCAGTTACTCGGGGGTTTCCTACGAGCAGTACTTC
CASSYSGVSYEQYF
>NA|TRBD1|14|TRBV19|TRBJ1-6
TGTGCCAGTAGTCCCACGGACAGGTCCTCACCCCTCCACTTT
CASSPTDRSSPLHF
>NA|NA|14|TRBV4-1|TRBJ2-7
TGCGCCAGCAGCCATCCCACCAACTCCTACGAGCAGTACTTC
CASSHPTNSYEQYF
>NA|TRBD1|16|TRBV6-5|TRBJ1-6
TGTGCCAGCAGTTCACGGACAGGGGCGTATAATTCACCCCTCCACTTT
CASSSRTGAYNSPLHF
>NA|NA|15|TRBV4-3|TRBJ1-3
TGCGCCAGCAGCCAAGATCGACAGGTCCCAAACACCATATATTTT
CASSQDRQVPNTIYF
>NA|NA|16|TRBV7-2|TRBJ2-3
TGTGCCAGCAGCTTAGCGTCCCGCTGGGGCACAGATACGCAGTATTTT
CASSLASRWGTDTQYF
>NA|TRBD2|17|TRBV9|TRBJ2-3
TGTGCCAGCAGCGTAGCTGTAGCGGGAGACGGCACAGATACGCAGTATTTT
CASSVAVAGDGTDTQYF
>NA|NA|13|TRBV7-9|TRBJ2-5
TGTGCCAGCAGCTTCAGGGGGGAAGAGACCCAGTACTTC
CASSFRGEETQYF
>NA|NA|12|TRBV5-6|TRBJ2-1
TGTGCCAGCAGCTTGGGGGGTTATGAGCAGTTCTTC
CASSLGGYEQFF
>NA|TRBD2|16|TRBV7-3|TRBJ2-3
TGTGCCAGCAGCCCGAACGGGCCCTCCGGGGGGGATACGCAGTATTTT
CASSPNGPSGGDTQYF
>NA|NA|13|TRBV30|TRBJ2-2
TGTGCCTGGGCCGGATCGAACACCGGGGAGCTGTTTTTT
CAWAGSNTGELFF
>few|NA|14|TRBV7-2|TRBJ1-1
TGTGCCAGCAGCTACCAAACAGGGTTCACTGAAGCTTTCTTT
CASSYQTGFTEAFF
>many|NA|11|TRBV6-6|TRBJ2-7
TGTGCCAGCAGCCTTAGGTCCGAGCAGTACTTC
CASSLRSEQYF
>once|NA|12|TRBV5-6|TRBJ1-6
TGTGCCAGCAGCCTCATGAGCTCACCCCTCCACTTT
CASSLMSSPLHF
>many|NA|13|TRBV13|TRBJ2-1
TGTGCCAGCAGCCCCGGCGTGGGGGATGAGCAGTTCTTC
CASSPGVGDEQFF
>once|NA|16|TRBV7-2|TRBJ2-3
TGTGCCAGCAGCTTAGCCTGGGGAGTGGGCACAGATACGCAGTATTTT
CASSLAWGVGTDTQYF
>NA|NA|18|TRBV21-1|TRBJ2-1
TGTGCCAGCAGCAAAAGGATGACTAGCGGGAGGCCGGGCAATGAGCAGTTCTTC
CASSKRMTSGRPGNEQFF
>NA|TRBD1|16|TRBV5-1|TRBJ2-5
TGCGCCAGCAGCCCCACCGGGACAGCCCGCCAAGAGACCCAGTACTTC
CASSPTGTARQETQYF
>NA|TRBD1|15|TRBV19|TRBJ2-7
TGTGCCAGTAGTATAGTCGGGACAGCGACCTCCGAGCAGTACTTC
CASSIVGTATSEQYF
>NA|TRBD1|16|TRBV6-5|TRBJ1-1
TGTGCCAGCAGTTACCTAGGGGACAGGGGGAACACTGAAGCTTTCTTT
CASSYLGDRGNTEAFF
>NA|NA|15|TRBV7-2|TRBJ2-2
TGTGCCAGCAGCTTATTCGGGGGGAACACCGGGGAGCTGTTTTTT
CASSLFGGNTGELFF
>NA|TRBD1|13|TRBV10-3|TRBJ2-7
TGTGCCATCAGTGCCGACAGGGAGTACGAGCAGTACTTC
CAISADREYEQYF
>NA|TRBD2|17|TRBV11-2|TRBJ2-1
TGTGCCAGCAGCTTAGGACAACGGGGGGGCCACGGTAATGAGCAGTTCTTC
CASSLGQRGGHGNEQFF
>NA|NA|15|TRBV5-1|TRBJ2-7
TGCGCCAGCAGCTTGGTGGGCCCCCTCTCCTACGAGCAGTACTTC
CASSLVGPLSYEQYF
>NA|TRBD1|15|TRBV11-3|TRBJ2-7
TGTGCCAGCAGCTTAGCGGACAGGGCGCCCCACGAGCAGTACTTC
CASSLADRAPHEQYF
>NA|NA|11|TRBV6-5|TRBJ1-2
TGTGCCAGCAGGGAGAGGGGGGGCTACACCTTC
CASRERGGYTF
>once|NA|13|TRBV11-2|TRBJ1-1
TGTGCCAGCAGCTTAGTGGGGGGCTCTGAAGCTTTCTTT
CASSLVGGSEAFF
>NA|TRBD2|15|TRBV4-1|TRBJ2-1
TGCGCCAGCAGCTCGGCGGCGGGGGGGTACAATGAGCAGTTCTTC
CASSSAAGGYNEQFF
>once|NA|16|TRBV5-6|TRBJ1-5
TGTGCCAGCAGCTTTCGGGTAGGGGCAAGCGATCAGCCCCAGCATTTT
CASSFRVGASDQPQHF
>NA|NA|18|TRBV28|TRBJ2-6
TGTGCCAGCAGTTTCGGCGGCAGCCTACTTTCTGGGGCCAACGTCCTGACTTTC
CASSFGGSLLSGANVLTF
>NA|NA|16|TRBV19|TRBJ1-5
TGTGCCAGTAGTATCGGGCAGGTTTATAGCAATCAGCCCCAGCATTTT
CASSIGQVYSNQPQHF
>few|NA|15|TRBV27|TRBJ1-2
TGTGCCAGCAGTTCCGACCCCCGGGACGGCTATGGCTACACCTTC
CASSSDPRDGYGYTF
>NA|TRBD1|15|TRBV7-3|TRBJ1-2
TGTGCCAGCAGCCCCCAGGGGGGGGCGGGCTATGGCTACACCTTC
CASSPQGGAGYGYTF
>few|NA|13|TRBV9|TRBJ2-3
TGTGCCAGCCGCGGGGCTAGCACAGATACGCAGTATTTT
CASRGASTDTQYF
>NA|TRBD1|15|TRBV6-6|TRBJ2-1
TGTGCCAGCAGCCAGGGGGTCTCCTCCTACAATGAGCAGTTCTTC
CASSQGVSSYNEQFF
>NA|NA|12|TRBV2|TRBJ2-5
TGTGCCAGCGCCGGGACCCGGGAGACCCAGTACTTC
CASAGTRETQYF